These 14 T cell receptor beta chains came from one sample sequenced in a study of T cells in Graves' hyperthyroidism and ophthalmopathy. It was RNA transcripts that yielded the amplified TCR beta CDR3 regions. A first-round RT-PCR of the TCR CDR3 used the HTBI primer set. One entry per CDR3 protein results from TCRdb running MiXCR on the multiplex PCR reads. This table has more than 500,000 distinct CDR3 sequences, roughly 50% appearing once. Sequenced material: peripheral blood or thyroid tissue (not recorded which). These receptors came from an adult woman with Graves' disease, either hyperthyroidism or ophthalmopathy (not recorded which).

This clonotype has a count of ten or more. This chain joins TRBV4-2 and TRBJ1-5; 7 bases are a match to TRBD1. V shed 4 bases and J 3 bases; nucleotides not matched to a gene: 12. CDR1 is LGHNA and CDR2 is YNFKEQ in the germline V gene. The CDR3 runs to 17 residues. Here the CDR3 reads CASSPAYGQGDNQPQHF. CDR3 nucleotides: TGTGCCAGCAGCCCCGCCTATGGGCAGGGGGACAATCAGCCCCAGCATTTT.

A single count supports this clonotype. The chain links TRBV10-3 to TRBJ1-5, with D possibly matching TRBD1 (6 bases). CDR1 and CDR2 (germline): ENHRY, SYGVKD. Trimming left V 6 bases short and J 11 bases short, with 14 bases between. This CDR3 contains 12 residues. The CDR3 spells CAIRDSRETQHF. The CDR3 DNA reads TGTGCCATCAGGGACAGCAGGGAGACCCAGCATTTT.

The CDR3 loop reads CAIGDIASPLHF. The CDR3 nucleotides read TGTGCCATCGGGGACATCGCTTCACCCCTCCACTTT. The chain carries TRBV10-3 and TRBJ1-6, with D possibly TRBD1 on 6 matching bases. The CDR3 covers 12 residues. Trimming took 8 bases from V and 9 from J, leaving 11 bases between them. CDR1 and CDR2 (germline): ENHRY, SYGVKD.

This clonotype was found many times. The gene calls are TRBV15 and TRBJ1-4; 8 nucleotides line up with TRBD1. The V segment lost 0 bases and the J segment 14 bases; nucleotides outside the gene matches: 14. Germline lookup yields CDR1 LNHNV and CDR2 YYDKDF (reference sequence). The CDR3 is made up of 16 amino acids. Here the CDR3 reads CATSRDLQDRASRLFF. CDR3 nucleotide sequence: TGTGCCACCAGCAGAGATCTCCAGGACAGGGCATCACGGCTGTTTTTT.

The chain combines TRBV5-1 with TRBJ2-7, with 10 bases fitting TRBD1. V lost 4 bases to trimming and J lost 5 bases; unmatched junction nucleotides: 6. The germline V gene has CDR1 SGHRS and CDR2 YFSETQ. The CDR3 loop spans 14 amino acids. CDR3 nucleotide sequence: TGCGCCAGCAGCCCGTTGACAGGGGGCAACGAGCAGTACTTC. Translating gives CASSPLTGGNEQYF. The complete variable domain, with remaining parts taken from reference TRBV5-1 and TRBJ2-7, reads KAGVTQTPRYLIKTRGQQVTLSCSPISGHRSVSWYQQTPGQGLQFLFEYFSETQRNKGNFPGRFSGRQFSNSRSEMNVSTLELGDSALYLCASSPLTGGNEQYFGPGTRLTVT.

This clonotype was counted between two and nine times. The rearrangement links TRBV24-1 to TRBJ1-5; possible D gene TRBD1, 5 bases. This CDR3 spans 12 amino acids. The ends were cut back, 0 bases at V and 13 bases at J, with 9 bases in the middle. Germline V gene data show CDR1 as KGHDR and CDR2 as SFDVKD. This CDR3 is CATSDLGDGQHF. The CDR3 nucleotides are TGTGCCACCAGTGATTTGGGGGACGGACAGCATTTT.

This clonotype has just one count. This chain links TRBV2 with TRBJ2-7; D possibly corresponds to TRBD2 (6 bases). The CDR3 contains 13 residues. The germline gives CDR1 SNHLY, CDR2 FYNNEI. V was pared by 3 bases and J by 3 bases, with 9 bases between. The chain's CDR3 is CASSDEGGYEQYF. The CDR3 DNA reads TGTGCCAGCAGTGATGAGGGAGGCTACGAGCAGTACTTC.

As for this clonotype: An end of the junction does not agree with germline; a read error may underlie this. CDR3 region: CSARIPYGQNTEASF. The CDR3 DNA sequence: TGCAGTGCTCGAATCCCCTACGGCCAGAACACTGAAGCTTCCTTT. The chain joins TRBV20-1 to TRBJ1-1; D ambiguous. Germline V CDR1 and CDR2: DFQATT, SNEGSKA (reference sequence). This CDR3 contains 15 residues.

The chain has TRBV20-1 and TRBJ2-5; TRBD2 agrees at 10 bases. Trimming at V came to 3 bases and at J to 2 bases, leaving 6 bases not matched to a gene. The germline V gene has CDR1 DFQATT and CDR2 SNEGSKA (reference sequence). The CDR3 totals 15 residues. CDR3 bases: TGCAGTGCTAGTGGACTAGCGGAGGATCAAGAGACCCAGTACTTC. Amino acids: CSASGLAEDQETQYF.

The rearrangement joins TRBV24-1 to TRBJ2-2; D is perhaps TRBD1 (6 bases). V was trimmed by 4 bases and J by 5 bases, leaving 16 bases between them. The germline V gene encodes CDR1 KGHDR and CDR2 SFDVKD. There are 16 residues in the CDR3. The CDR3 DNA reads TGTGCCACCAGTGACCTCCGGGACACCTTAACCGGGGAGCTGTTTTTT. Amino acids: CATSDLRDTLTGELFF.

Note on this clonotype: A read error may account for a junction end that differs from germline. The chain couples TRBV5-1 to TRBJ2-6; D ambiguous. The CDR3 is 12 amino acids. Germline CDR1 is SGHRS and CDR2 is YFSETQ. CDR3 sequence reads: CASGLRANVLTF. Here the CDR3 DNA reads TGCGCCAGCGGCTTGAGGGCCAACGTCCTGACTTTC. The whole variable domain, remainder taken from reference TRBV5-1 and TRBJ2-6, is KAGVTQTPRYLIKTRGQQVTLSCSPISGHRSVSWYQQTPGQGLQFLFEYFSETQRNKGNFPGRFSGRQFSNSRSEMNVSTLELGDSALYLCASGLRANVLTFGAGSRLTVL.

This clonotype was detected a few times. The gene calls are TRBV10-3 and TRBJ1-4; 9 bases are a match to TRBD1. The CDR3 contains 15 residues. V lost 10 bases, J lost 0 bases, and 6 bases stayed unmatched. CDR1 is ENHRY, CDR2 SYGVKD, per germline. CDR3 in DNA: TGTGCCAGCAGGGACAGGGATGCAACTAATGAAAAACTGTTTTTT. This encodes CASRDRDATNEKLFF.

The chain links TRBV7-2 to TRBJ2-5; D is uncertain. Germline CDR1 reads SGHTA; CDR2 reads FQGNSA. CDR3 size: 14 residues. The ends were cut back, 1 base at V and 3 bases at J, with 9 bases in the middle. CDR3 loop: CASSLGALEETQYF. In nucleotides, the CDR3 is TGTGCCAGCAGCTTAGGAGCCCTGGAAGAGACCCAGTACTTC.

The CDR3 nucleotides are TGCAGTGCTGCGCTTCGTAGGCCTTCCGATGGCTACACCTTC. Translated: CSAALRRPSDGYTF. The chain recombines TRBV20-1 with TRBJ1-2; D gene ambiguous. In germline, CDR1 is DFQATT, CDR2 SNEGSKA (reference sequence). The CDR3 extends over 14 amino acids. V lost 5 bases and J lost 6, with 19 bases in between.